This TCR beta chain was captured in a study of technical replicates of blood from several donors. The CDR3 length is 15 residues. Germline V CDR1 and CDR2: MDHEN, SYDVKM. V trimming: 4 bases; J trimming: 4 bases; junction bases outside the gene matches: 6. Method: immunoSEQ multiplex PCR; TCRdb's copy keeps in-frame clones and lacks some. This sample has around 13,000 clones; 84% occur once, and the top ten carry about 11%. Specimen: PBMCs. The chain carries TRBV28 and TRBJ2-2, with TRBD1 matching 7 bases. This TCR was sampled from a human donor in good health. The CDR3 DNA sequence: TGTGCCAGCAGTTCGGGACAGTGGGGCACCGGGGAGCTGTTTTTT. It yields the protein CASSSGQWGTGELFF.